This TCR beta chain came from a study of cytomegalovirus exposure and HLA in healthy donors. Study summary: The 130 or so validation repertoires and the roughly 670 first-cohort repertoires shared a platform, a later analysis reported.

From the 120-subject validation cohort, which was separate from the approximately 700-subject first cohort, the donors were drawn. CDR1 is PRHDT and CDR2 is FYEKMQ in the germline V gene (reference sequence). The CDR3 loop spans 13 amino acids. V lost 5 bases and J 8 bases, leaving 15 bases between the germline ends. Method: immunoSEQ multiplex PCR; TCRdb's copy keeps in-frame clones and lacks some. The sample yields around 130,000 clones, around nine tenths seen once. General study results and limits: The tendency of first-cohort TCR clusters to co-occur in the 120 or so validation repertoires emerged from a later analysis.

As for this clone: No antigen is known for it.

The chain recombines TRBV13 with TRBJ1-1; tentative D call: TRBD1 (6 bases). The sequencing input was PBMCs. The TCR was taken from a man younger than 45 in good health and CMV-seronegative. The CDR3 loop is CASSLWDNREAFF. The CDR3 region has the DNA TGTGCCAGCAGCCTCTGGGACAACAGGGAAGCTTTCTTT. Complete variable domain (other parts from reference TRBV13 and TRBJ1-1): AAGVIQSPRHLIKEKRETATLKCYPIPRHDTVYWYQQGPGQDPQFLISFYEKMQSDKGSIPDRFSAQQFSDYHSELNMSSLELGDSALYFCASSLWDNREAFFGQGTRLTVV.